The clone carrying this T cell receptor (beta chain) showed up just once. The CDR3 totals 13 residues. The V gene lost 5 bases and the J gene lost 6 bases, with 11 bases spanning the gap. From germline, CDR1 is MNHEY and CDR2 SVGAGI. The sample belongs to a study of blood T cell repertoires in COVID-19. Study-wide background: Samples representing acute and convalescent COVID-19 were sourced from the United States, Italy and Spain. The cDNA or gDNA used as material had been derived from T cells, B-cell-depleted T cells, or PBMCs.

In the authors' methods: Amplified reference gene primers provided the basis for estimating nucleated cell counts. TCRdb's table, derived via immunoSEQ multiplex PCR, lists solely in-frame clones and lacks some. V and J calls and clone size follow that table, whereas D and trimming were derived from the DNA. Seen here are 200,000 to 250,000 clones, about 83% observed once, and the top ten hold 2.5% to 3.5%. The clonotype originates from a man in his fifties or sixties with active or convalescent COVID-19. Sequenced material: peripheral blood. The chain combines TRBV6-5 with TRBJ2-1, with D unclear. The CDR3 region has the DNA TGTGCCAGCAGTACCCGAATAGCCAATGAGCAGTTCTTC. This gives the protein CASSTRIANEQFF.